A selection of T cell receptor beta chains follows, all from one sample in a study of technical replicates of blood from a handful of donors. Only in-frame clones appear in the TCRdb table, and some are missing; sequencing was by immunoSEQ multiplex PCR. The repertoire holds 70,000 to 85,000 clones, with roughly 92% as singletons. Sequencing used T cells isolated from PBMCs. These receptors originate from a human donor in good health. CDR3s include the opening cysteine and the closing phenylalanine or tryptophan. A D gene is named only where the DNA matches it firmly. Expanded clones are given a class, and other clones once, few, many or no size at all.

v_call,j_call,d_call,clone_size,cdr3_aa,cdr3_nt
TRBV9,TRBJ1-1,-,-,CASSVFRNTEAFF,TGTGCCAGCAGCGTCTTCAGGAACACTGAAGCTTTCTTT
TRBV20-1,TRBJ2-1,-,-,CSASWRNEQFF,TGCAGTGCTAGTTGGAGGAATGAGCAGTTCTTC
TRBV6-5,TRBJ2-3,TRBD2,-,CASSYLAGKDTQYF,TGTGCCAGCAGTTATCTAGCGGGAAAAGATACGCAGTATTTT
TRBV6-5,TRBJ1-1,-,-,CASSLAGVLNTEAFF,TGTGCCAGCAGTTTAGCAGGGGTTTTGAACACTGAAGCTTTCTTT
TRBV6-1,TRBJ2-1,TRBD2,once,CASSGSGASYNEQFF,TGTGCCAGCAGCGGTAGCGGGGCCTCCTACAATGAGCAGTTCTTC
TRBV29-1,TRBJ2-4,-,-,CSVVPQGDIQYF,TGCAGCGTTGTTCCACAGGGAGACATTCAGTACTTC
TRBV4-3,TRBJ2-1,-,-,CASSQDIWGEVYNEQFF,TGCGCCAGCAGCCAAGATATTTGGGGGGAGGTGTACAATGAGCAGTTCTTC
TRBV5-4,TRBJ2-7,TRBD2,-,CASRSGRSSYEQYF,TGTGCCAGCAGAAGCGGGAGGTCCTCTTACGAGCAGTACTTC
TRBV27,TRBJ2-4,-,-,CASRVGLGYF,TGTGCCAGCAGGGTAGGACTGGGGTACTTC
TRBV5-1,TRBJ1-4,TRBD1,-,CASRGQGNEKLFF,TGCGCCAGCAGGGGACAGGGGAATGAAAAACTGTTTTTT
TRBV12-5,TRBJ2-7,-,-,CASGLGTSGFRGYEQYF,TGTGCTAGTGGTTTGGGTACTAGCGGCTTCAGGGGGTACGAGCAGTACTTC
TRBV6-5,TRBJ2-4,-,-,CASSWGEIQYF,TGTGCCAGCAGTTGGGGGGAGATTCAGTACTTC
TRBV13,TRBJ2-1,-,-,CASSLGKHEQFF,TGTGCCAGCAGCTTAGGCAAGCATGAGCAGTTCTTC
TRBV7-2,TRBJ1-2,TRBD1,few,CASSLVGTDNYGYTF,TGTGCCAGCAGCTTAGTAGGGACAGATAATTATGGCTACACCTTC
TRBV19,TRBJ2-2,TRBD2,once,CASNLGLAAGELFF,TGTGCCAGTAACCTGGGACTAGCCGCGGGGGAGCTGTTTTTT
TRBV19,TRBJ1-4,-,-,CASSIDPRERHEKLFF,TGTGCCAGTAGTATAGATCCCAGGGAAAGGCATGAAAAACTGTTTTTT
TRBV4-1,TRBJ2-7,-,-,CASSQVADGSGYEQYF,TGCGCCAGCAGCCAAGTCGCGGACGGGAGTGGGTACGAGCAGTACTTC
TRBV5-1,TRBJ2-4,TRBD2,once,CASSFAGGIGAGIQYF,TGCGCCAGCAGCTTCGCGGGAGGCATCGGGGCCGGGATTCAGTACTTC
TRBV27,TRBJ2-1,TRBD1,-,CASVPKGDRGYDEQFF,TGTGCCAGCGTTCCTAAGGGGGACAGGGGCTACGATGAGCAGTTCTTC
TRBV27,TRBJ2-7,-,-,CASSFGVSYEQYF,TGTGCCAGCAGTTTTGGTGTGAGCTACGAGCAGTACTTC
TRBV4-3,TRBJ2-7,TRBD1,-,CASSQAQGALYEQYF,TGCGCCAGCAGCCAAGCACAGGGGGCTCTCTACGAGCAGTACTTC
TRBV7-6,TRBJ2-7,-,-,CASSSRESYEQYF,TGTGCCAGCAGCTCCAGGGAATCCTACGAGCAGTACTTC
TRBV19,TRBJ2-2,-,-,CASSIRGSSPGELFF,TGTGCCAGTAGTATCAGGGGTTCTTCCCCCGGGGAGCTGTTTTTT
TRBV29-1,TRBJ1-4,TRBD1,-,CSVRTGGVEKLFF,TGCAGCGTTCGGACAGGGGGCGTAGAAAAACTGTTTTTT
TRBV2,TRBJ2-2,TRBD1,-,CASSINRGTGELFF,TGTGCCAGCAGTATCAACAGGGGTACCGGGGAGCTGTTTTTT
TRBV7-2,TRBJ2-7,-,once,CASSSAYEQYF,TGTGCCAGCAGCTCCGCCTACGAGCAGTACTTC
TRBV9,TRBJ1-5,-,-,CASSVDGGNQPQHF,TGTGCCAGCAGCGTGGACGGGGGCAATCAGCCCCAGCATTTT
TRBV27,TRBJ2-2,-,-,CASSTTWRAAGELFF,TGTGCCAGCAGTACGACTTGGAGGGCTGCCGGGGAGCTGTTTTTT
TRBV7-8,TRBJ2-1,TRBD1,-,CASSLGRQGGGNEQFF,TGTGCCAGCAGCTTAGGGCGACAGGGTGGCGGCAATGAGCAGTTCTTC
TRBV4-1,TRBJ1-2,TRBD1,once,CASSQRKTGGNNGYTF,TGCGCCAGCAGCCAACGCAAGACAGGGGGTAATAATGGCTACACCTTC
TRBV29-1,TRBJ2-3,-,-,CSVLEGGTTDTQYF,TGCAGCGTTCTTGAGGGAGGAACCACAGATACGCAGTATTTT
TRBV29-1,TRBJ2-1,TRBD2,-,CSVATSVYSYNEQFF,TGCAGCGTTGCGACTAGCGTATACTCCTACAATGAGCAGTTCTTC
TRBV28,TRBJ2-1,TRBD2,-,CASSLGRGGSRAYNEQFF,TGTGCCAGCAGTTTAGGGAGGGGAGGCTCGAGAGCATACAATGAGCAGTTCTTC
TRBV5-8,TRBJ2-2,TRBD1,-,CASSLGQGIGELFF,TGTGCCAGCAGCTTGGGACAGGGGATCGGGGAGCTGTTTTTT
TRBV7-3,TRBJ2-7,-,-,CASSSGAGDYEQYF,TGTGCCAGCAGCTCGGGGGCGGGAGACTACGAGCAGTACTTC
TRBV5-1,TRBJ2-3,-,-,CASRREILTDTQYF,TGCGCCAGCAGGAGAGAGATACTCACAGATACGCAGTATTTT